The rows below give T cell receptor beta chains drawn from one sample of a study of a mutant IDH1 vaccine in newly diagnosed glioma. This table comes from immunoSEQ multiplex PCR, and its TCRdb copy is limited to in-frame clones, with some not included. Counted here are some 60,000 clones, 75% to 90% occurring once; the ten biggest clones make up over 2.5%. These receptors are not linked to any known antigen. Here the sequenced sample was PBMCs, taken from a glioma patient whose treatment included an IDH1 peptide vaccine. Every receptor here comes from a woman between 45 and 60 years old with glioma. CDR3s include the opening cysteine and the closing phenylalanine or tryptophan. D genes are given only for firm matches. Size tells how often a clone was seen (once, few, many) or the class of an expanded clone, and some rows leave it out.

j_call	d_call	clone_size	cdr3_length	v_call	cdr3_nt	cdr3_aa
TRBJ1-1	.	.	10	TRBV19	TGTGCCAGTGCCGGGACTGAAGCTTTCTTT	CASAGTEAFF
TRBJ2-2	.	.	11	TRBV7-2	TGTGCCAGCAGTCTGCCCGGGGAGCTGTTTTTT	CASSLPGELFF
TRBJ2-3	TRBD2	.	18	TRBV5-6	TGTGCCAGCAGCTTTCATCGCGCGGAGCGGGGGTACACAGATACGCAGTATTTT	CASSFHRAERGYTDTQYF
TRBJ1-4	.	.	14	TRBV27	TGTGCCAGCAGTTCCCCGGCAGAGAATGAAAAACTGTTTTTT	CASSSPAENEKLFF
TRBJ2-7	.	.	15	TRBV4-3	TGCGCCAGCAGCCAAGGGTACGGGACTGCGCGGGAGCAGTACTTC	CASSQGYGTAREQYF
TRBJ2-5	.	.	14	TRBV5-4	TGTGCCAGCAGCTTGGGGCTAGCGCAAGAGACCCAGTACTTC	CASSLGLAQETQYF
TRBJ1-1	.	.	14	TRBV6-1	TGTGCCAGCAGATACGACTTGTTGAACACTGAAGCTTTCTTT	CASRYDLLNTEAFF
TRBJ1-2	TRBD1	.	14	TRBV10-3	TGTGCCATCAATGCCGGGACAGGGCCCTATGGCTACACCTTC	CAINAGTGPYGYTF
TRBJ1-5	.	.	12	TRBV10-3	TGTGCCCACGGAGACGGAAATCAGCCCCAGCATTTT	CAHGDGNQPQHF
TRBJ2-2	.	few	15	TRBV9	TGTGCCAGCAGCGTAGGACTACTGAACACCGGGGAGCTGTTTTTT	CASSVGLLNTGELFF
TRBJ2-7	.	.	13	TRBV19	TGTGCCAGTAGTGAGGACAGCCTTCTTGAGCAGTACTTC	CASSEDSLLEQYF
TRBJ2-2	TRBD2	.	16	TRBV7-3	TGTGCCAGCAGCTCCCAGACTAGCGGGGGGGCCGGGGAGCTGTTTTTT	CASSSQTSGGAGELFF
TRBJ2-3	.	.	17	TRBV9	TGTGCCAGCAGCGTAGAAGTTGGGGGAATGGCTCTCGATACGCAGTATTTT	CASSVEVGGMALDTQYF
TRBJ2-7	TRBD2	.	14	TRBV6-5	TGTGCCAGCAGTCGCCCAGCGGGGGGGGACGAGCAGTACTTC	CASSRPAGGDEQYF
TRBJ2-3	.	.	15	TRBV7-8	TGTGCCAGCAGCTTAGGGGGGCCTAGCACAGATACGCAGTATTTT	CASSLGGPSTDTQYF
TRBJ1-2	TRBD1	.	13	TRBV30	TGTGCCTGGAGTGTGGACAGGGGCCATGGCTACACCTTC	CAWSVDRGHGYTF
TRBJ1-2	TRBD1	.	14	TRBV2	TGTGCCAGCAGTTCACAGGGGGCAAATTATGGCTACACCTTC	CASSSQGANYGYTF
TRBJ1-1	.	.	15	TRBV2	TGTGCCGTCCTGGGACCTTCCTCGATCGATGGGATGGCTTTCTTT	CAVLGPSSIDGMAFF
TRBJ2-7	.	.	16	TRBV27	TGTGCCAGCAGTTTATCGACAGGACTTAAGGGTTACGAGCAGTACTTC	CASSLSTGLKGYEQYF
TRBJ1-6	.	.	13	TRBV6-5	TGTGCCAGCAGTTACTCAACTACCTCACCCCTCCACTTT	CASSYSTTSPLHF
TRBJ2-2	.	.	17	TRBV5-6	TGTGCCAGCAGCTTCCGGAGACGGAATCCGAACACCGGGGAGCTGTTTTTT	CASSFRRRNPNTGELFF
TRBJ2-5	.	.	15	TRBV9	TGTGCCAGCAGCGTCTACGGGGCACCCCAAGAGACCCAGTACTTC	CASSVYGAPQETQYF
TRBJ1-1	.	.	14	TRBV10-1	TGCGCCAGCAGCGCCGGGACCAAGAACACTGAAGCTTTCTTT	CASSAGTKNTEAFF
TRBJ2-3	.	.	15	TRBV9	TGTGCCAGCAGCGTAGCTCCCGGGTCTTTGGATACGCAGTATTTT	CASSVAPGSLDTQYF
TRBJ2-7	.	.	15	TRBV7-8	TGTGCCAGCAGCTCCGCCCAACGGGTGCCGGAGGAGCAGTACTTC	CASSSAQRVPEEQYF
TRBJ2-3	.	.	12	TRBV11-3	TGTGCCAGCAGCCCACCTTCAGATACGCAGTATTTT	CASSPPSDTQYF
TRBJ1-5	TRBD1	.	14	TRBV6-1	TGTGCCAGCAGTGGGACAGGAGAATCTCAGCCCCAGCATTTT	CASSGTGESQPQHF
TRBJ2-7	TRBD1	.	15	TRBV25-1	TGTGCCAGCAGTGAAGCGACAGGGGAAACCTACGAGCAGTACTTC	CASSEATGETYEQYF
TRBJ2-5	.	.	14	TRBV6-5	TGTGCCAGCACCCTACGGGCTGGAAAAGAGACCCAGTACTTC	CASTLRAGKETQYF
TRBJ1-2	TRBD1	.	15	TRBV19	TGTGCCAGTACCTGGGGGGCAGGGGGAGACTATGGCTACACCTTC	CASTWGAGGDYGYTF
TRBJ1-2	TRBD1	.	15	TRBV5-5	TGTGCCAGCAGCTTCGGACAGGGGGCTAACTATGGCTACACCTTC	CASSFGQGANYGYTF
TRBJ2-2	.	.	18	TRBV4-1	TGCGCCAGCAGCCAAGATCCCTCCGGGTCCAGGTACACCGGGGAGCTGTTTTTT	CASSQDPSGSRYTGELFF
TRBJ1-1	.	few	13	TRBV9	TGTGCCAGCAGCGTAGATGGCTACACTGAAGCTTTCTTT	CASSVDGYTEAFF
TRBJ1-5	.	once	13	TRBV5-1	TGCGCCAGCAGCCTCGACGTCAATCAGCCCCAGCATTTT	CASSLDVNQPQHF
TRBJ1-6	TRBD1	once	14	TRBV10-3	TGTGCCATCGGTGACAGGGGGTCTATTTCACCCCTCCACTTT	CAIGDRGSISPLHF
TRBJ1-1	.	few	12	TRBV5-4	TGTGCCAGCAGCTTCGGGGGCACTGAAGCTTTCTTT	CASSFGGTEAFF
TRBJ2-4	TRBD2	.	15	TRBV6-5	TGTGCCAGCTCTAGCGGGGGGGTAGCCAAAAACATTCAGTACTTC	CASSSGGVAKNIQYF
TRBJ1-2	.	.	13	TRBV15	TGTGCCACGCAACAAGGACCGGGGGGCGGCTACACCTTC	CATQQGPGGGYTF
TRBJ1-2	TRBD1	.	13	TRBV13	TGTGCCAGCAGCTTCCACAGGGGTGGTGGCTACACCTTC	CASSFHRGGGYTF
TRBJ2-7	TRBD2	.	17	TRBV5-6	TGTGCCAGCAGCTTGGGTGCTAGCGGGTTTAAATCCTACGAGCAGTACTTC	CASSLGASGFKSYEQYF
TRBJ2-7	TRBD1	.	13	TRBV9	TGTGCCAGCAGCGAATTAACAGGGGGCGCGCAGTACTTC	CASSELTGGAQYF
TRBJ1-6	.	.	14	TRBV4-3	TGCGCCAGCAGCCAAGACAGGTATAATTCACCCCTCCACTTT	CASSQDRYNSPLHF
TRBJ1-1	.	.	14	TRBV5-4	TGTGCCAGCAGCTTCTGGCGGCGGAACACTGAAGCTTTCTTT	CASSFWRRNTEAFF
TRBJ2-5	.	.	14	TRBV11-2	TGTGCCAGCAGCTTAGGGGCTAGTGAGGAGACCCAGTACTTC	CASSLGASEETQYF
TRBJ1-2	.	.	15	TRBV9	TGTGCCAGCAGCGTAGATCAGGGGCGCAACTATGGCTACACCTTC	CASSVDQGRNYGYTF
TRBJ2-1	TRBD1	.	15	TRBV9	TGTGCCAGCAGCGTACCGGGACAGGGGGGCAATGAGCAGTTCTTC	CASSVPGQGGNEQFF
TRBJ2-5	.	.	14	TRBV4-3	TGCGCCAGCAGCCCCCTGGGTACTCAAGAGACCCAGTACTTC	CASSPLGTQETQYF
TRBJ1-5	.	.	15	TRBV6-5	TGTGCCAGCAGTCCCCTGTCGGGGGGTCATCAGCCCCAGCATTTT	CASSPLSGGHQPQHF
TRBJ1-2	TRBD1	.	17	TRBV4-2	TGTGCCAGCAGCCAAGTAACAGGGGGCGCAGAAGCCTATGGCTACACCTTC	CASSQVTGGAEAYGYTF
TRBJ2-7	.	.	13	TRBV9	TGTGCCAGCATCCGGACGGATACCTACGAGCAGTACTTC	CASIRTDTYEQYF
TRBJ2-3	.	.	16	TRBV19	TGTGCCAGTACTGCAGGGGTCGGGGGTCGGAGGGATACGCAGTATTTT	CASTAGVGGRRDTQYF
TRBJ1-5	.	.	13	TRBV5-6	TGTGCCAGCTCCGGTGGGGGAGGTCAGCCCCAGCATTTT	CASSGGGGQPQHF
TRBJ1-2	.	.	13	TRBV25-1	TGTGCCAGCCGGGGGGGGCCGGGCTATGGCTACACCTTC	CASRGGPGYGYTF
TRBJ2-4	TRBD2	.	17	TRBV19	TGTGCCAGTAGTCCCCACCGACTAGCGGAAGCCAAAAACATTCAGTACTTC	CASSPHRLAEAKNIQYF
TRBJ1-2	.	.	13	TRBV10-2	TGCGCCAGCAGTGGAACAGGGTGGGATGGCTACACCTTC	CASSGTGWDGYTF